The text below deals with one T cell receptor beta chain. The J segment lost 13 bases and the V segment lost 3 bases, leaving 14 bases of the junction unmatched. The V gene's germline CDR1 is SSHAT and CDR2 FNYEAQ (reference sequence). The CDR3 runs to 16 residues. Alongside a J-beta primer mix, a sample-barcoded 5' primer served in a second PCR lasting about 6 to 12 cycles. TCRdb itself ran the 5' RACE reads through MiXCR, one entry per CDR3 protein. The sample shows 1.5 million to 2 million distinct CDR3 sequences, about 30% of them seen only once. The data belong to a study of blood T cells in healthy people across ages.

Sequenced input: blood. The chain combines TRBV7-7 with TRBJ2-4, with TRBD2 matching over 11 bases. This TCR came from a woman aged 25 to 39 in good health. CDR3 coding DNA: TGTGCCAGCAGCTTGTTAGCGGGAGGGGCCTACAATGAGCAGTACTTC. Translation gives CASSLLAGGAYNEQYF.